This entry concerns a single TCR beta chain. These data belong to a study of blood T cell repertoires in COVID-19. Study background: Acute and convalescent COVID-19 samples came from the United States, Italy and Spain.

Looked up from germline, CDR1 is SGHAT and CDR2 is FQNNGV. The length of the CDR3 is 16 residues. V trimming: 6 bases; J trimming: 3 bases; junction bases outside the gene matches: 11. TCRdb keeps only in-frame clones here, not all; method: immunoSEQ multiplex PCR. This sample yields about 86,000 clones, of which 87% are seen a single time; 0.85% to 1.3% belongs to the top ten. Sequenced material: peripheral blood. The rearrangement uses TRBV11-2 and TRBJ2-1; 7 bases agree with TRBD2. This TCR was recovered from a human donor in a cohort sampled during active COVID-19. This chain's CDR3 is CASRQRQGLIYNEQFF. DNA for the CDR3: TGTGCCAGCAGACAGAGGCAGGGACTAATCTACAATGAGCAGTTCTTC.